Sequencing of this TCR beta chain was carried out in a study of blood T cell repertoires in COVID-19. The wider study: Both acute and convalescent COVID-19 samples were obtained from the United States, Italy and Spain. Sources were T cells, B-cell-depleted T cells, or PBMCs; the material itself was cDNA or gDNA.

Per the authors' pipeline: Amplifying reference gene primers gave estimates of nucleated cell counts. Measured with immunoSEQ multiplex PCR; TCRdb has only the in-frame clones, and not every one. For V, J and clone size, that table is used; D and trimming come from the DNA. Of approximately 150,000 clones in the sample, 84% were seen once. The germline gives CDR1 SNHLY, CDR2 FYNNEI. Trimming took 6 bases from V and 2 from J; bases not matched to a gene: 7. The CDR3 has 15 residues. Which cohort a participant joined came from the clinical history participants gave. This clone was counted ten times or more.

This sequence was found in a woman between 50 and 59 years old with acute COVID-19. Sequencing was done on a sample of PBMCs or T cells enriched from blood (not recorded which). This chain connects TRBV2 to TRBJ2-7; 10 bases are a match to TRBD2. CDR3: CASRETLAGAYEQYF. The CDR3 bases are TGTGCCAGCAGGGAAACCCTAGCGGGGGCCTACGAGCAGTACTTC.